These 15 T cell receptor beta chains came from one sample sequenced in a study of shared clonotypes between healthy human individuals. Produced via immunoSEQ multiplex PCR; TCRdb's table is partial and in-frame only. The table lists roughly 650,000 clones, approximately 97% of them singletons, with 0.057% in the top ten. Sample: naive CD4+ T cells sorted from blood. Regarding subset: CD45RA+ positively selected. The receptors were gathered from a young woman in good health.

The CDR3 sequence is CASSVGLAYEQYF. The CDR3 DNA reads TGTGCCAGCAGCGTTGGCCTAGCCTACGAGCAGTACTTC. The gene calls are TRBV9 and TRBJ2-7, with no clear D. Per germline, CDR1 SGDLS and CDR2 YYNGEE. V lost 2 bases and J 2 bases, leaving 8 bases between the germline ends. This CDR3 has 13 amino acids.

This chain links TRBV28 with TRBJ1-1, with D possibly TRBD1 on 6 matching bases. The germline CDR1 and CDR2 sequences are MDHEN and SYDVKM. V lost 5 bases and J lost 2, with 18 bases in between. The CDR3 length is 16 residues. The CDR3 is CASSPPRDRPNTEAFF. Here the CDR3 DNA reads TGTGCCAGCAGTCCACCCCGTGACAGGCCTAACACTGAAGCTTTCTTT.

V is TRBV7-3 and J is TRBJ2-5; D might be TRBD2 (6 bases). The CDR3 has 16 residues. Germline V gene lookup returns CDR1 SGHTA and CDR2 FQGTGA. Trimming removed 1 base at V and 0 bases at J, with 12 bases between. The CDR3 nucleotides are TGTGCCAGCAGCTTAAACTCCAGGGACTACCAAGAGACCCAGTACTTC. Translated: CASSLNSRDYQETQYF.

This chain links TRBV11-2 with TRBJ2-1, with 8 bases lining up with TRBD1. The junction had 6 bases not matched to a gene; V was cut back by 2 bases and J by 6 bases. The germline gives CDR1 SGHAT, CDR2 FQNNGV. The CDR3 extends over 15 amino acids. The CDR3 here is CASSLQGQDSNEQFF. CDR3 sequence (DNA): TGTGCCAGCAGCTTACAGGGACAGGACTCCAATGAGCAGTTCTTC.

The chain is built from TRBV2 and TRBJ1-2; D is unresolved. V shed 6 bases and J shed 2 bases, with 10 bases lying between them. Germline lookup yields CDR1 SNHLY and CDR2 FYNNEI. The CDR3 has 13 residues. CDR3 in DNA: TGTGCCAGCAGGGAGGCAGCAAACTATGGCTACACCTTC. Its translation is CASREAANYGYTF.

This chain joins TRBV28 and TRBJ2-3; D not certain. In germline, CDR1 is MDHEN, CDR2 SYDVKM. This CDR3 contains 12 residues. Trimming took off 10 bases at V and 3 bases at J, with 11 bases between the two ends. The CDR3 DNA sequence: TGTGCCACCTCGACCCGAACAGATACGCAGTATTTT. Translating it yields CATSTRTDTQYF.

The gene calls are TRBV6-5 and TRBJ2-5; TRBD2 might be the D (5 bases). CDR3 length: 16 residues. The germline CDR1 and CDR2 sequences are MNHEY and SVGAGI. Trimming removed 0 bases at V and 1 base at J, with 12 bases between. CDR3: CASSYSGDLLQETQYF. The CDR3 DNA reads TGTGCCAGCAGTTACTCGGGAGACCTTCTCCAAGAGACCCAGTACTTC.

CDR3 protein: CASSPRDRVDNEQFF. The CDR3 coding sequence is TGCGCCAGCAGCCCCCGGGACAGGGTCGACAATGAGCAGTTCTTC. The genes are TRBV5-1 and TRBJ2-1; 9 bases agree with TRBD1. The CDR3 length is 15 residues. Trimming took 4 bases from V and 5 from J; bases not matched to a gene: 7. Germline V lookup: CDR1 SGHRS, CDR2 YFSETQ. Filled out from reference TRBV5-1 and TRBJ2-1, the complete variable domain reads KAGVTQTPRYLIKTRGQQVTLSCSPISGHRSVSWYQQTPGQGLQFLFEYFSETQRNKGNFPGRFSGRQFSNSRSEMNVSTLELGDSALYLCASSPRDRVDNEQFFGPGTRLTVL.

This chain links TRBV5-6 with TRBJ1-6, with D possibly being TRBD1 (5 bases). The germline CDR1 and CDR2 sequences are SGHDT and YYEEEE. This CDR3 spans 14 amino acids. Trimming left V 4 bases short and J 6 bases short, with 11 bases between. CDR3 region: CASSQGRSNSPLHF. CDR3 nucleotides: TGTGCCAGCAGCCAGGGACGGTCTAATTCACCCCTCCACTTT.

The V gene is TRBV7-8, the J gene TRBJ1-3; 9 bases match TRBD1. V lost 1 base to trimming and J lost 1 base; unmatched junction nucleotides: 5. Germline-derived CDR1 and CDR2 are SGHVS and FQNEAQ. The CDR3 is 17 amino acids. For the CDR3, the DNA is TGTGCCAGCAGCTTAGTGGGACAGGGTCTGTCTGGAAACACCATATATTTT. Protein product: CASSLVGQGLSGNTIYF.

The chain recombines TRBV28 with TRBJ2-7; D is unclear. The CDR3 spans 14 residues. V gave up 5 bases and J gave up 6 bases, with 17 bases separating them. Germline V gene lookup returns CDR1 MDHEN and CDR2 SYDVKM. The CDR3 reads CASSNRRSASEQYF. The CDR3 region has the DNA TGTGCCAGCAGTAACAGACGGTCGGCCTCCGAGCAGTACTTC.

This chain joins TRBV15 and TRBJ2-7; D unresolved. Germline V gene data show CDR1 as LNHNV and CDR2 as YYDKDF (reference sequence). The CDR3 is 13 residues long. With 0 bases removed from V and 4 bases from J, the gap between germline ends came to 7 bases. The CDR3 DNA reads as TGTGCCACCAGCAGAGATCTCGTATACGAGCAGTACTTC. The encoded protein is CATSRDLVYEQYF.

V usage is TRBV7-6 and J usage is TRBJ2-1; D tentatively reads TRBD1 or TRBD2 (5 bases each). The CDR3 sequence is 16 residues long. V was cut by 5 bases and J by 5 bases, with 19 bases left in between. Germline assignment: CDR1 SGHVS and CDR2 FNYEAQ. In DNA, the CDR3 is TGTGCCAGCAGCCTTGTCGGGACGCGGGCTGACAATGAGCAGTTCTTC. Residues: CASSLVGTRADNEQFF.

This clone was observed a single time. The chain recombines TRBV6-1 with TRBJ2-7, with unresolved D. V was clipped by 4 bases and J by 0 bases, with 10 bases between them. Germline CDR1 reads MNHNS; CDR2 reads SASEGT. This CDR3 region has 14 residues. CDR3 sequence: CASSVSGDSYEQYF. In nucleotides, the CDR3 is TGTGCCAGCAGTGTGTCGGGTGACTCCTACGAGCAGTACTTC.

This chain joins TRBV28 and TRBJ2-1, with 9 bases aligning to TRBD2. Germline-derived CDR1 and CDR2 are MDHEN and SYDVKM. Trimming took 7 bases from V and 7 from J; bases not matched to a gene: 8. CDR3 length: 14 residues. CDR3 in DNA: TGTGCCAGCATCGGGGCGGGAGGGCCTAATGAGCAGTTCTTC. It codes for CASIGAGGPNEQFF.